Included here is one T cell receptor (beta chain) sequence, with context. Its antigen is unknown. Other nucleotide sequences from this sample produce the same CDR3. PCR amplification relied on 60 Vbeta primers (plus 13 Jbeta primers). TCRdb keeps only in-frame clones here, not all; method: immunoSEQ multiplex PCR. The sample shows 120,000 to 150,000 clones, more than 65% of them seen only once. This sample is part of a study of cytomegalovirus exposure and HLA in healthy donors. The CDR3 covers 14 residues. Germline V CDR1 and CDR2: SGHRS, YFSETQ. V lost 2 bases to trimming and J lost 1 base, with 9 bases between them. Findings and caveats of the study: The dataset shows that most TCR sequences were rare, while some public TCRs occurred in many donors. With later analysis, a missense DCLRE1C variant became linked to TCR beta V- and J-gene trimming. Per published reports, the classifier diagnosed cytomegalovirus status with high specificity and sensitivity. With further analysis later on, most CMV-associated TCR beta chains appeared HLA-restricted.

This clonotype was sampled from a woman in her twenties or thirties in good health and CMV-seronegative. Sequencing was performed on PBMCs. This chain joins TRBV5-1 and TRBJ1-1; D is ambiguous. CDR3 in amino acids: CASSFQGENTEAFF. The CDR3 region has the DNA TGCGCCAGCAGCTTTCAAGGAGAGAACACTGAAGCTTTCTTT.